Below, 17 T cell receptor beta chains from the same sample are listed, as sequenced in a study of OX40 agonist ivuxolimab in advanced cancers. Clones were sequenced by immunoSEQ multiplex PCR, and TCRdb holds only the in-frame ones, with some missing. The data show 60,000 or so clones, 80% to 95% seen once. The source was CD4+ or CD8+ T cells sorted from blood, collected in a trial of the OX40 agonist ivuxolimab. The receptors originated from an adult with an advanced solid tumor such as melanoma, head and neck, liver or kidney cancer.

CDR3 sequence: CASSLTGGNPAEAFF. For the CDR3, the DNA is TGTGCCAGCAGCTTAACGGGGGGCAATCCAGCTGAAGCTTTCTTT. The V and J genes are TRBV7-3 and TRBJ1-1; TRBD1 is a possible D gene (6 bases). The CDR3 is made up of 15 amino acids. Germline CDR1 reads SGHTA; CDR2 reads FQGTGA. V lost 0 bases to trimming and J lost 6 bases, with 14 bases between them.

The chain couples TRBV5-6 to TRBJ1-2; tentative D call: TRBD1 (5 bases). Germline V gene data show CDR1 as SGHDT and CDR2 as YYEEEE. V gave up 4 bases and J gave up 0 bases, with 13 bases separating them. The CDR3 sequence is 15 residues long. CDR3 in amino acids: CASSVSAGANYGYTF. CDR3 DNA sequence: TGTGCCAGCAGCGTTAGCGCGGGGGCTAACTATGGCTACACCTTC.

V is TRBV9 and J is TRBJ2-7; possibly TRBD2 for D (6 bases). The CDR3 totals 13 residues. V was pared by 3 bases and J by 7 bases, with 14 bases between. The V gene's germline CDR1 is SGDLS and CDR2 YYNGEE. The CDR3 here is CASSASEYSEQYF. The CDR3 nucleotides are TGTGCCAGCAGCGCTAGCGAGTACTCGGAGCAGTACTTC.

The gene calls are TRBV4-1 and TRBJ2-3, with D hard to call. V lost 4 bases to trimming and J lost 6 bases, with 8 bases between them. CDR3 length: 12 amino acids. Germline V gene sequence: CDR1 MGHRA, CDR2 YSYEKL. The CDR3 loop reads CASSPGPDTQYF. The CDR3 region has the DNA TGCGCCAGCAGCCCCGGGCCCGATACGCAGTATTTT.

This sequence joins TRBV6-5 and TRBJ1-5, with a weak D call TRBD1 (5 bases). The V end was cut by 6 bases, the J end by 5 bases, with 17 bases between. The V gene's germline CDR1 is MNHEY and CDR2 SVGAGI. The CDR3 length is 15 residues. CDR3 sequence reads: CASSYGPGQDQPQHF. CDR3 nucleotide sequence: TGTGCCAGCAGCTACGGGCCAGGGCAGGATCAGCCCCAGCATTTT.

The chain links TRBV2 to TRBJ2-5; 7 bases fit TRBD1. The CDR3 consists of 14 residues. J gave up 1 base and V 3 bases, and 2 bases lay outside the gene matches. The V gene's germline CDR1 is SNHLY and CDR2 FYNNEI. As DNA, the CDR3 is TGTGCCAGCAGTGAGGGACAGACCCAAGAGACCCAGTACTTC. This translates into CASSEGQTQETQYF.

The chain combines TRBV15 with TRBJ2-1, with D hard to call. CDR1 is LNHNV and CDR2 is YYDKDF in the germline V gene (reference sequence). This CDR3 has 17 amino acids. With 4 bases removed from V and 0 bases from J, the gap between germline ends came to 16 bases. The CDR3 region has the DNA TGTGCCACCAGCAAAGGGCGCAGCGTGAGCTCCTACAATGAGCAGTTCTTC. Encoded protein: CATSKGRSVSSYNEQFF. The complete variable domain, with remaining parts taken from reference TRBV15 and TRBJ2-1, reads DAMVIQNPRYQVTQFGKPVTLSCSQTLNHNVMYWYQQKSSQAPKLLFHYYDKDFNNEADTPDNFQSRRPNTSFCFLDIRSPGLGDTAMYLCATSKGRSVSSYNEQFFGPGTRLTVL.

The V gene is TRBV15, the J gene TRBJ2-5, with 8 bases lining up with TRBD2. The CDR3 runs to 16 residues. CDR1 is LNHNV and CDR2 is YYDKDF in the germline V gene (reference sequence). Trimming removed 0 bases from V and 5 bases from J; junction bases left unmatched: 8. The CDR3 is CATSRDWRGAEETQYF. In DNA form, the CDR3 reads TGTGCCACCAGCAGAGACTGGCGGGGGGCCGAGGAGACCCAGTACTTC. The full variable domain, with the rest looked up from reference TRBV15 and TRBJ2-5, is DAMVIQNPRYQVTQFGKPVTLSCSQTLNHNVMYWYQQKSSQAPKLLFHYYDKDFNNEADTPDNFQSRRPNTSFCFLDIRSPGLGDTAMYLCATSRDWRGAEETQYFGPGTRLLVL.

The rearrangement joins TRBV21-1 to TRBJ2-7; TRBD2 was called by the table and not checked on the DNA. TRBV21-1 is given as a pseudogene. The CDR3 contains 14 residues. The CDR3 sequence is CASSRRGAPHEQYF. As DNA, the CDR3 is TGTGCCAGCAGCAGGCGGGGGGCCCCTCACGAGCAGTACTTC.

There are a few counts of this clone. This rearrangement joins TRBV6-1 to TRBJ2-3; TRBD2 might be the D (7 bases). With 2 bases removed from V and 2 bases from J, the gap between germline ends came to 11 bases. The CDR3 consists of 15 residues. The V gene's germline CDR1 is MNHNS and CDR2 SASEGT. The CDR3 reads CASSESRGATDTQYF. The CDR3 region has the DNA TGTGCCAGCAGTGAATCTCGGGGGGCCACAGATACGCAGTATTTT.

The gene calls are TRBV11-3 and TRBJ1-1; tentatively, D is TRBD1 (5 bases). The CDR3 has 14 amino acids. With 4 bases removed from V and 4 bases from J, the gap between germline ends came to 13 bases. Germline CDR1 and CDR2: SGHNT and YENEEA. The CDR3 is CASSSAGLGTEAFF. Written as DNA, the CDR3 is TGTGCCAGCAGCTCGGCAGGGTTAGGCACTGAAGCTTTCTTT. The variable domain in full, completed from reference TRBV11-3 and TRBJ1-1, reads EAGVVQSPRYKIIEKKQPVAFWCNPISGHNTLYWYLQNLGQGPELLIRYENEEAVDDSQLPKDRFSAERLKGVDSTLKIQPAELGDSAVYLCASSSAGLGTEAFFGQGTRLTVV.

CDR3 DNA sequence: TGTGCCAGCTCCAGCTTGACGGCGCCGGGTGAGCAGTACTTC. It is translated as CASSSLTAPGEQYF. The chain recombines TRBV18 with TRBJ2-7; no firm D call. V gave up 6 bases and J gave up 7 bases, with 19 bases separating them. Looked up from germline, CDR1 is KGHSH and CDR2 is LQKENI. The CDR3 length is 14 residues.

CDR3 in DNA: TGTGCCAGCAGCGTAGGCGGGGGAGTTGTTCAAGAGACCCAGTACTTC. Its translation: CASSVGGGVVQETQYF. The chain links TRBV9 to TRBJ2-5; 7 bases are a match to TRBD2. Germline CDR1 and CDR2: SGDLS and YYNGEE. The J segment lost 2 bases and the V segment lost 0 bases, leaving 7 bases of the junction unmatched. This CDR3 comprises 16 residues.

Only one count was recorded for this clone. The chain couples TRBV4-1 to TRBJ2-3; D may be TRBD2 (5 bases). The germline V gene has CDR1 MGHRA and CDR2 YSYEKL. The CDR3 consists of 16 residues. Trimming removed 0 bases from V and 3 bases from J, with 13 bases in between. In DNA form, the CDR3 reads TGCGCCAGCAGCCAAGATCTCGGGGTCTGGACAGATACGCAGTATTTT. Protein product: CASSQDLGVWTDTQYF.

This chain connects TRBV4-3 to TRBJ2-1; 10 positions agree with TRBD2. The CDR3 is 16 amino acids. Germline trimming cut 2 bases from V and 6 bases from J; bases unmatched to any gene: 7. CDR1 and CDR2 (germline): LGHNA, YSLEER. The CDR3 is CASSQTSSGSGNEQFF. DNA of the CDR3: TGCGCCAGCAGCCAAACCTCTAGCGGGAGTGGCAATGAGCAGTTCTTC.

The rearrangement links TRBV19 to TRBJ2-7, with TRBD1 identical over 7 bases. In germline, CDR1 is LNHDA, CDR2 SQIVND (reference sequence). The CDR3 loop spans 13 amino acids. Germline trimming cut 10 bases from V and 3 bases from J; bases unmatched to any gene: 9. CDR3: CATRDRGIYEQYF. The CDR3 DNA reads TGTGCCACCCGGGACAGAGGAATCTACGAGCAGTACTTC.

V usage is TRBV27 and J usage is TRBJ2-7; possible D gene TRBD2, 6 bases. The V gene lost 6 bases and the J gene lost 2 bases, with 14 bases spanning the gap. The CDR3 is made up of 14 amino acids. CDR1 is MNHEY, CDR2 SMNVEV, per germline (reference sequence). The CDR3 DNA follows: TGTGCCAGCAGATCCCGGGACTGGCCCTACGAGCAGTACTTC. It is translated as CASRSRDWPYEQYF.